The subject of this entry is one TCR beta chain. The target antigen is unknown. Produced via immunoSEQ multiplex PCR; TCRdb's table is partial and in-frame only. In the table there are tens of thousands of clones, approximately 90% of which are singletons. The data stem from a study of T cell responses to AZD1222 COVID-19 vaccine. Study results and limitations: Per reports, nearly half of all spike-specific TCRs target regions that are unmutated in variants.

The CDR3 runs 12 residues. V gave up 4 bases and J gave up 3 bases, with 6 bases separating them. CDR1 and CDR2 from the germline V gene are LNHDA and SQIVND (reference sequence). The chain uses TRBV19 and TRBJ1-1; D is unresolved. The origin of this receptor is an adult in good health. The source material was peripheral blood, sampled on day 0 of MenACWY control vaccination. The CDR3 DNA is TGTGCCAGTAGTAGGCAGGACACTGAAGCTTTCTTT. Protein: CASSRQDTEAFF. Full variable domain (rest looked up from reference TRBV19 and TRBJ1-1): DGGITQSPKYLFRKEGQNVTLSCEQNLNHDAMYWYRQDPGQGLRLIYYSQIVNDFQKGDIAEGYSVSREKKESFPLTVTSAQKNPTAFYLCASSRQDTEAFFGQGTRLTVV.